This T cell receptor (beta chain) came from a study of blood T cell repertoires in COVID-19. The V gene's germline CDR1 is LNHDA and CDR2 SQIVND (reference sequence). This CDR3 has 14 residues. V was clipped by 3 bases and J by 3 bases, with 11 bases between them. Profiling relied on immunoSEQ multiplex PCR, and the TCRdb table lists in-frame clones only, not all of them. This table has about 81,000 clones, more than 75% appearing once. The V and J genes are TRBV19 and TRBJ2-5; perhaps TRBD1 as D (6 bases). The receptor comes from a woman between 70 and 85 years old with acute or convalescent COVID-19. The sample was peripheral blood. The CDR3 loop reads CASSIPGQKETQYF. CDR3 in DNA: TGTGCCAGTAGTATTCCCGGACAGAAAGAGACCCAGTACTTC. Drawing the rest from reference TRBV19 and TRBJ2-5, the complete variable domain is DGGITQSPKYLFRKEGQNVTLSCEQNLNHDAMYWYRQDPGQGLRLIYYSQIVNDFQKGDIAEGYSVSREKKESFPLTVTSAQKNPTAFYLCASSIPGQKETQYFGPGTRLLVL.